This entry is about one TCR beta chain. Authors' processing steps: How many nucleated cells were present was estimated from reference gene primer amplification. The protocol was immunoSEQ multiplex PCR, while the TCRdb copy is restricted to in-frame clones and leaves out a portion. Clonal size and the V and J genes are those of that table, whereas D and trimming came from the DNA. The sample lists around 85,000 clones, roughly 91% occurring once. The V gene lost 1 base and the J gene lost 11 bases, with 12 bases spanning the gap. The CDR3 consists of 13 residues. Germline assignment: CDR1 LGHDT and CDR2 YNNKEL (reference sequence). The data were taken from a study of blood T cell repertoires in COVID-19. Across the whole study: From T cells, B-cell-depleted T cells, or PBMCs came the material, which was cDNA or gDNA.

All enrollees were about 18 to 89 years old and from around 25 US areas. Participant reports of clinical history set cohort assignment. The sample consisted of PBMCs or T cells enriched from blood (not recorded which). This sequence was found in a woman aged 45 to 65 with acute COVID-19. The genes are TRBV3-1 (or the pseudogene TRBV3-2) and TRBJ1-3; the D gene is possibly TRBD1 (6 bases). The chain's CDR3 is CASSQGTQGAIYF. The CDR3 DNA reads as TGTGCCAGCAGCCAAGGTACACAGGGCGCCATATATTTT.